Listed here are 2 T cell receptor beta chains from one sample, sequenced in a study of regulatory T cells in long-lasting Graves disease. Investigators prepared the TCR beta libraries by applying iRepertoire HTBI primers and Arm-PCR of CDR3 regions. TCRdb reanalysed the multiplex PCR reads using MiXCR and keeps one entry per CDR3 protein. The table has some 450,000 distinct CDR3 sequences, 20% to 25% seen once. Specified time point: persistent/refractory GD, antithyroid drugs over 5 years with positive TRAb. Researchers made the TCR library from RNA that was extracted from PBMCs. Source: peripheral blood mononuclear cells (PBMCs), taken when the disease was refractory, from a patient treated with antithyroid drugs. These receptors all come from a female donor with Graves disease.

The chain has TRBV9 and TRBJ1-6; D is undetermined. CDR1 is SGDLS, CDR2 YYNGEE, per germline. This CDR3 has 12 residues. Trimming cost V 0 bases and J 13 bases, with 8 bases left between them. The CDR3: CASSVGAGPLHF. The CDR3 DNA reads as TGTGCCAGCAGCGTAGGGGCAGGTCCCCTCCACTTT.

The table lists this clonotype with many counts. In DNA form, the CDR3 reads TGTGCCAGCAGCGGAGGCAGGGGTCGACAGGGAGACGGCTACACCTTC. This sequence encodes CASSGGRGRQGDGYTF. V is TRBV13 and J is TRBJ1-2, with 7 bases that match TRBD1. Germline V lookup: CDR1 PRHDT, CDR2 FYEKMQ (reference sequence). The CDR3 loop spans 16 amino acids. J was trimmed by 8 bases and V by 5 bases; bases with no gene match: 17.